Each of the 20 T cell receptor beta chains below was sequenced from the same sample in a study of blood T cell repertoires in COVID-19. The data were produced by immunoSEQ multiplex PCR, yet TCRdb's version contains in-frame clones alone and is incomplete. The sample records about 200,000 clones, about four fifths being singletons. Sequencing was done on a sample of peripheral blood. The receptors were gathered from a woman aged 65 to 85 with active or convalescent COVID-19.

CDR3 nucleotides: TGTGCCAGTAGGTTGGGGGAGGGCACTGAAGCTTTCTTT. This sequence encodes CASRLGEGTEAFF. V and J are TRBV19 and TRBJ1-1, with D maybe TRBD1 (5 bases). The CDR3 is 13 residues long. Germline assignment: CDR1 LNHDA and CDR2 SQIVND (reference sequence). V dropped 6 bases and J dropped 4 bases, with 12 bases sitting between them.

This rearrangement joins TRBV19 to TRBJ1-5; weak D call: TRBD1 (5 bases). Deletions cut 5 bases from V and 4 bases from J, with 9 bases between. The CDR3 sequence is 13 residues long. Germline CDR1 and CDR2: LNHDA and SQIVND (reference sequence). CDR3 coding DNA: TGTGCCAGTAGTCCAGGGTCAAATCAGCCCCAGCATTTT. Its translation: CASSPGSNQPQHF.

The V and J genes are TRBV29-1 and TRBJ2-3; possible D gene TRBD2, 5 bases. Germline V lookup: CDR1 SQVTM, CDR2 ANQGSEA. There are 12 residues in the CDR3. The V gene lost 6 bases and the J gene lost 5 bases, with 12 bases spanning the gap. The CDR3 loop reads CSVGRDQDTQYF. In nucleotides, the CDR3 is TGCAGCGTGGGGAGAGATCAAGATACGCAGTATTTT.

The chain links TRBV10-1 to TRBJ2-1; possible D gene TRBD2, 6 bases. CDR1 and CDR2 (germline): WNHNN, SYGVQD (reference sequence). The CDR3 is made up of 14 amino acids. Trimming removed 5 bases from V and 4 bases from J, with 12 bases in between. The CDR3 DNA is TGCGCCAGCAGTCAACGCGGGGAATACAATGAGCAGTTCTTC. Translated, it gives CASSQRGEYNEQFF.

This chain uses TRBV11-2 with TRBJ2-1; 10 nucleotides match TRBD2. The CDR3 spans 15 residues. V trimming: 4 bases; J trimming: 6 bases; junction bases outside the gene matches: 6. Germline lookup yields CDR1 SGHAT and CDR2 FQNNGV. The CDR3 DNA follows: TGTGCCAGCAGCTCCCTAGCGGGAGCGGGCAATGAGCAGTTCTTC. Protein: CASSSLAGAGNEQFF.

The J gene is TRBJ2-2, the V gene TRBV11-2; 7 bases fit TRBD1. V lost 5 bases to trimming and J lost 1 base; unmatched junction nucleotides: 7. CDR3 length: 16 amino acids. The V gene's germline CDR1 is SGHAT and CDR2 FQNNGV. CDR3 protein: CASSPGTALNTGELFF. The DNA of the CDR3 is TGTGCCAGCAGCCCAGGGACAGCTCTGAACACCGGGGAGCTGTTTTTT.

The table lists this clone with a count of one. The gene calls are TRBV5-6 and TRBJ1-3; D call uncertain. Germline assignment: CDR1 SGHDT and CDR2 YYEEEE. CDR3 size: 17 residues. Between the trimmed V and J ends, which lost 4 bases and 0 bases, there was a span of 17 bases. DNA for the CDR3: TGTGCCAGCAGCCCTTCTGGGAGAGGCGTCTCTGGAAACACCATATATTTT. Protein product: CASSPSGRGVSGNTIYF.

This chain connects TRBV5-1 to TRBJ2-3; no clear D. The CDR3 spans 15 residues. Deletions cut 4 bases from V and 0 bases from J, with 12 bases between. The V gene's germline CDR1 is SGHRS and CDR2 YFSETQ. CDR3: CASSLERVSTDTQYF. For the CDR3, the DNA is TGCGCCAGCAGCCTCGAACGGGTTAGCACAGATACGCAGTATTTT.

J is TRBJ1-4 and V is TRBV28; D possibly corresponds to TRBD1 (6 bases). The CDR3 loop spans 18 amino acids. The V and J ends lost 3 bases and 0 bases respectively, with 17 bases between them. The germline V gene has CDR1 MDHEN and CDR2 SYDVKM. The CDR3 DNA follows: TGTGCCAGCAGTTTCCCACAGGGAACGGGTTCAACTAATGAAAAACTGTTTTTT. This translates into CASSFPQGTGSTNEKLFF.

The chain recombines TRBV27 with TRBJ2-5; the match to TRBD2 covers 8 bases. Germline assignment: CDR1 MNHEY and CDR2 SMNVEV (reference sequence). This CDR3 has 15 amino acids. Trimming took 7 bases from V and 2 from J; bases not matched to a gene: 9. CDR3 in DNA: TGTGCCAGCAAAGAGACTAGCGAATCTCAAGAGACCCAGTACTTC. It encodes CASKETSESQETQYF.

This clone has at least ten counts. The V call is TRBV4-1, the J call TRBJ2-1, with D possibly TRBD1 on 5 matching bases. Germline CDR1 is MGHRA and CDR2 is YSYEKL. The CDR3 totals 14 residues. Trimming took off 1 base at V and 4 bases at J, with 8 bases between the two ends. CDR3 bases: TGCGCCAGCAGCCAAGTATACAGGTACAATGAGCAGTTCTTC. It is translated as CASSQVYRYNEQFF.

The rearrangement joins TRBV6-2 or TRBV6-3 to TRBJ2-1; 10 nucleotides align to TRBD2. V was clipped by 2 bases and J by 4 bases; unmatched bases: 20. The germline CDR1 and CDR2 sequences are MNHEY and SVGEGT. CDR3 length: 21 amino acids. In DNA, the CDR3 is TGTGCCAGCAGTTACCGTCGATTAGCGGGAGGAGGGGGCACGCAGTACAATGAGCAGTTCTTC. Translation gives CASSYRRLAGGGGTQYNEQFF.

The J gene is TRBJ2-1, the V gene TRBV5-1; the D is unclear. V was shortened by 1 base and J by 0 bases, with 8 bases between the two germline ends. Germline values: CDR1 SGHRS, CDR2 YFSETQ. CDR3 size: 15 residues. The DNA of the CDR3 is TGCGCCAGCAGCTTGCAGGAACTCTCCTACAATGAGCAGTTCTTC. This codes for CASSLQELSYNEQFF.

This chain links TRBV30 with TRBJ1-5, with D perhaps TRBD1 (6 bases). Trimming stripped 2 bases from V and 4 bases from J, with 18 bases between. CDR3 size: 16 residues. Germline V lookup: CDR1 GTSNPN, CDR2 SVGIG (reference sequence). The CDR3, as DNA: TGTGCCTGGAGTCTCGGGGGGGGCGGAGGAAATCAGCCCCAGCATTTT. This gives the protein CAWSLGGGGGNQPQHF.

V usage is TRBV19 and J usage is TRBJ1-4; the match to TRBD1 covers 7 bases. V was clipped by 7 bases and J by 6 bases; unmatched bases: 11. The CDR3 covers 15 residues. CDR1 and CDR2 from the germline V gene are LNHDA and SQIVND (reference sequence). Written as DNA, the CDR3 is TGTGCCAGTAAAGTTTTAGGGGGCGGTGATGAAAAACTGTTTTTT. Protein: CASKVLGGGDEKLFF.

The CDR3 coding sequence is TGTGCCAGCAGCTTAGAAGCAGGCCCCTACGAGCAGTACTTC. Translated: CASSLEAGPYEQYF. The genes are TRBV7-9 and TRBJ2-7; no clear D. The CDR3 is 14 residues long. V was pared by 1 base and J by 2 bases, with 9 bases between. Germline CDR1 SEHNR, CDR2 FQNEAQ (reference sequence).

J is TRBJ1-5 and V is TRBV6-5; D may be TRBD1 (5 bases). The CDR3 length is 14 residues. Germline lookup yields CDR1 MNHEY and CDR2 SVGAGI. V lost 2 bases and J 9 bases, leaving 14 bases between the germline ends. Here the CDR3 DNA reads TGTGCCAGCAGTTACGAGACGGGGGGTCGGCCCCAGCATTTT. It encodes CASSYETGGRPQHF.

The chain carries TRBV28 and TRBJ1-4, with D perhaps TRBD1 (6 bases). V was trimmed by 2 bases and J by 4 bases, leaving 8 bases between them. Germline CDR1 MDHEN, CDR2 SYDVKM. The CDR3 length is 14 residues. The chain's CDR3 is CASSLLDSNEKLFF. CDR3 nucleotides: TGTGCCAGCAGTTTACTGGACAGTAATGAAAAACTGTTTTTT.

V is TRBV27 and J is TRBJ2-3; D is uncertain. Germline V lookup: CDR1 MNHEY, CDR2 SMNVEV (reference sequence). Trimming cost V 4 bases and J 5 bases, with 13 bases left between them. The CDR3 is 14 amino acids. CDR3 in DNA: TGTGCCAGCAGTTCCCCAGGATTCCGAGATACGCAGTATTTT. Protein product: CASSSPGFRDTQYF.

The chain combines TRBV7-2 with TRBJ2-7; 7 nucleotides agree with TRBD1. The germline CDR1 and CDR2 sequences are SGHTA and FQGNSA. The CDR3 contains 14 residues. J gave up 4 bases and V 6 bases, and 9 bases lay outside the gene matches. The DNA for the CDR3 is TGTGCCAGCAGTTCCTGGGGACAGCAATACGAGCAGTACTTC. Its translation is CASSSWGQQYEQYF.